This paragraph reports one T cell receptor (beta chain). The antigen remains unidentified. Primers: 60 V beta forward and 13 J beta reverse. Clones were read by immunoSEQ multiplex PCR, and TCRdb kept only the in-frame ones, dropping some. The sample has 95,000 to 110,000 clones; about four fifths are singletons. The data are from a study of glioma-infiltrating T cells after dendritic cell vaccination. Isocitrate dehydrogenase mutation was absent in all glioblastoma patients. Findings and limits, study-wide: Survival was not directly related to TCR clonality in these patients. Few patients contributed both blood and tumor specimens.

The sequences come from blood, collected before dendritic cell vaccination. The sequence was collected from a human donor with glioblastoma.

The CDR3, as DNA: TGTGCCAGCAAGACAGGGGGTAACGAGCAGTACTTC. Translation: CASKTGGNEQYF. The rearrangement joins TRBV27 to TRBJ2-7, with TRBD1 matching 9 bases. The CDR3 totals 12 residues. Trimming at V came to 7 bases and at J to 5 bases, leaving 3 bases not matched to a gene. Germline V CDR1 and CDR2: MNHEY, SMNVEV (reference sequence).